The rows below give T cell receptor beta chains drawn from one sample of a study of T-cell memory formation after mild COVID-19. In TCRdb, the 5' RACE reads were re-called with MiXCR into one record per CDR3 protein. Of under 300,000 distinct CDR3 sequences in the sample, roughly 9.4% are singletons; the top ten hold 20% to 25%. The specimen was PBMCs or a T cell subset sorted from them (not recorded which). All receptors derive from a man aged 18 to 35 who had mild COVID-19 (a few samples of this study predate the infection). Cell type and time point are not known. Each CDR3 is given with its conserved first and last residue. Each record gives: J gene, CDR3 length, clone size, D gene, V gene, CDR3 DNA, CDR3 protein. D genes are given only for firm matches. Size tells how often a clone was seen (once, few, many) or the class of an expanded clone, and some rows leave it out.

TRBJ2-5 13 few NA TRBV7-3 TGTGCCAGCAGCCCATCCATGGTAGAGACCCAGTACTTC CASSPSMVETQYF
TRBJ2-7 14 NA NA TRBV5-1 TGCGCCAGCAGCGTAGGGGGGGCCGGGGACGAGCAGTACTTC CASSVGGAGDEQYF
TRBJ2-1 11 many NA TRBV20-1 TGCAGTGCTGAGGGATACAATGAGCAGTTCTTC CSAEGYNEQFF
TRBJ1-5 18 few TRBD1 TRBV7-6 TGTGCCAGCAGCTTAGGGGCAGGGGGCGCGATTGGCAATCAGCCCCAGCATTTT CASSLGAGGAIGNQPQHF
TRBJ2-2 13 NA NA TRBV28 TGTGCCAGCAGGACGGGGCACACCGGGGAGCTGTTTTTT CASRTGHTGELFF
TRBJ2-1 14 many NA TRBV2 TGTGCCAGCTCTACCGGGACATATTACAATGAGCAGTTCTTC CASSTGTYYNEQFF
TRBJ1-4 14 NA NA TRBV20-1 TGCAGTGCTTCTCTAGGGGGTCCTAATGAAAAACTGTTTTTT CSASLGGPNEKLFF
TRBJ2-3 16 NA TRBD2 TRBV20-1 TGCAGTGCCTCTCAGGGGCGGGGGGGCCGCGGAGATACGCAGTATTTT CSASQGRGGRGDTQYF
TRBJ1-2 14 few TRBD1 TRBV5-4 TGTGCCAGCAGCTTGGCCGACAGGGACGGGGGCTACACCTTC CASSLADRDGGYTF
TRBJ2-2 15 many TRBD2 TRBV7-7 TGTGCCAGCGGGACTAGCGGAGTGAACACCGGGGAGCTGTTTTTT CASGTSGVNTGELFF
TRBJ1-1 14 NA TRBD1 TRBV7-9 TGTGCCAGCAGCCGACACAGGGGGAACACTGAAGCTTTCTTT CASSRHRGNTEAFF
TRBJ2-7 13 few NA TRBV25-1 TGTGCCAGCAGCGGCAGCAGGGTTGGCGAGCAGTACTTC CASSGSRVGEQYF
TRBJ2-3 16 NA TRBD2 TRBV5-1 TGCGCCAGCAGCTTGGGGGTAGCGGGGCTCACAGATACGCAGTATTTT CASSLGVAGLTDTQYF
TRBJ2-2 14 NA NA TRBV5-1 TGCGCCAGCAGCTTTACAGGGATGGACGGGGAGCTGTTTTTT CASSFTGMDGELFF
TRBJ2-3 18 NA TRBD2 TRBV5-4 TGTGCCAGCAGCCAGGGCGGACTAGCGGGGGGTAGTGCAGATACGCAGTATTTT CASSQGGLAGGSADTQYF
TRBJ2-5 15 many NA TRBV10-3 TGTGCCATCAGTGAGCTTGGTCAGCCCCAAGAGACCCAGTACTTC CAISELGQPQETQYF
TRBJ2-5 16 NA TRBD1 TRBV4-3 TGCGCCAGCAGCCAAGATCGGACAGGGGGCCAAGAGACCCAGTACTTC CASSQDRTGGQETQYF
TRBJ2-3 15 NA TRBD1 TRBV29-1 TGCAGCGTTGACGAGTACGACAGGGGACAAGATACGCAGTATTTT CSVDEYDRGQDTQYF
TRBJ2-1 19 many TRBD1 TRBV5-4 TGTGCCAGCACCGACCGGGACAGGGGAGTGAGTAGCTCCTACAATGAGCAGTTCTTC CASTDRDRGVSSSYNEQFF
TRBJ2-1 14 NA NA TRBV5-1 TGCGCCAGCAGCCCATCCCGCAGCTACAATGAGCAGTTCTTC CASSPSRSYNEQFF
TRBJ1-5 15 few TRBD1 TRBV6-5 TGTGCCAGCAGTCCCTGGGACAGCATGGGACAGCCCCAGCATTTT CASSPWDSMGQPQHF
TRBJ1-1 14 NA TRBD1 TRBV4-3 TGCGCCAGCAGCCAGCACCGGGACAGCGCTGAAGCTTTCTTT CASSQHRDSAEAFF
TRBJ2-1 13 NA NA TRBV24-1 TGTGCCACCAGTGATTTACATAAACTGGGGCAGTTCTTC CATSDLHKLGQFF
TRBJ1-2 21 many TRBD1 TRBV7-2 TGTGCCAGCAGCTTGGTTTCGTTGGGCAGATTTTTGACAGGGCCTGGGGGTGGCTACACCTTC CASSLVSLGRFLTGPGGGYTF